Listed here are 19 T cell receptor beta chains from one sample, sequenced in a study of T-cell reconstitution after alpha-beta-depleted transplantation in children. Unique molecular identifiers were incorporated during preparation of the TCRbeta library. A single record per CDR3 protein comes from TCRdb applying MiXCR to the PCR reads. Of over 400,000 distinct CDR3 sequences in the sample, roughly two fifths are singletons; the top ten hold 27%. The starting material was PBMCs, obtained before TCRalphabeta/CD19-depleted stem cell transplant. These receptors all come from a girl aged 2-9 years with aplastic anemia, due to receive a stem cell transplant.

This clonotype was detected ten times or more. V and J are TRBV5-1 and TRBJ2-7, with D perhaps matching TRBD1 (8 bases). The ends were cut back, 4 bases at V and 3 bases at J, with 14 bases in the middle. The CDR3 runs 14 residues. The germline V gene encodes CDR1 SGHRS and CDR2 YFSETQ. The CDR3 loop reads CASSHRGGNYEQYF. In DNA, the CDR3 is TGCGCCAGCAGCCACAGGGGGGGAAACTACGAGCAGTACTTC. Full variable domain (outside the CDR3, taken from reference TRBV5-1 and TRBJ2-7): KAGVTQTPRYLIKTRGQQVTLSCSPISGHRSVSWYQQTPGQGLQFLFEYFSETQRNKGNFPGRFSGRQFSNSRSEMNVSTLELGDSALYLCASSHRGGNYEQYFGPGTRLTVT.

The chain has TRBV7-8 and TRBJ1-4, with D unclear. V shed 4 bases and J shed 7 bases, with 13 bases lying between them. The CDR3 contains 14 residues. Germline values: CDR1 SGHVS, CDR2 FQNEAQ. This chain's CDR3 is CASSSTRRGEKLFF. For the CDR3, the DNA is TGTGCCAGCAGCTCAACCCGGCGTGGTGAAAAACTGTTTTTT.

A few counts support this clonotype. The genes are TRBV15 and TRBJ2-7; unclear D gene. Trimming took 0 bases from V and 0 from J, leaving 18 bases between them. CDR3 length: 18 residues. Germline V gene sequence: CDR1 LNHNV, CDR2 YYDKDF (reference sequence). This CDR3 is CATSRDSGVTSISYEQYF. CDR3 coding DNA: TGTGCCACCAGCAGAGATTCCGGCGTAACGTCGATCTCCTACGAGCAGTACTTC.

This clonotype was counted ten times or more. The chain uses TRBV20-1 and TRBJ1-1; D might be TRBD1 (6 bases). Looked up from germline, CDR1 is DFQATT and CDR2 is SNEGSKA (reference sequence). V was clipped by 3 bases and J by 9 bases, with 14 bases between them. The CDR3 spans 12 residues. Written as DNA, the CDR3 is TGCAGTGCTAGGCTACTCAGGGGTAAAGCTTTCTTT. Translated, it gives CSARLLRGKAFF.

The V and J genes are TRBV24-1 and TRBJ2-3, with a tentative D call TRBD2 (6 bases). Trimming removed 4 bases at V and 6 bases at J, with 19 bases between. The CDR3 totals 16 residues. Germline CDR1 reads KGHDR; CDR2 reads SFDVKD. CDR3 loop: CATSDTRLDAMDTQYF. Here the CDR3 DNA reads TGTGCCACCAGTGACACCAGACTAGACGCCATGGATACGCAGTATTTT.

This clonotype occurred many times. This chain connects TRBV4-2 to TRBJ2-1, with unresolved D. This CDR3 spans 15 amino acids. The V end was cut by 1 base, the J end by 0 bases, with 7 bases between. Germline values: CDR1 LGHNA, CDR2 YNFKEQ. The CDR3 loop reads CASSQVVSSYNEQFF. Written as DNA, the CDR3 is TGTGCCAGCAGCCAAGTAGTTAGCTCCTACAATGAGCAGTTCTTC.

This clonotype was detected only once. The chain has TRBV11-1 and TRBJ2-1; D may be TRBD1 or TRBD2 (5 bases each). V dropped 3 bases and J dropped 3 bases, with 15 bases sitting between them. CDR1 is SGHAT and CDR2 is FQDESV in the germline V gene (reference sequence). This CDR3 is 16 amino acids long. The CDR3 reads CASSLGVPLRYNEQFF. The DNA of the CDR3 is TGTGCCAGCAGCTTGGGGGTTCCGCTACGCTACAATGAGCAGTTCTTC. Complete variable domain (other parts from reference TRBV11-1 and TRBJ2-1): EAEVAQSPRYKITEKSQAVAFWCDPISGHATLYWYRQILGQGPELLVQFQDESVVDDSQLPKDRFSAERLKGVDSTLKIQPAELGDSAMYLCASSLGVPLRYNEQFFGPGTRLTVL.

The chain is built from TRBV27 and TRBJ2-3, with no clear D. The V end was cut by 6 bases, the J end by 3 bases, with 7 bases between. The CDR3 length is 12 residues. CDR1 is MNHEY, CDR2 SMNVEV, per germline (reference sequence). The CDR3 DNA reads TGTGCCAGCAGGGGTTTAACAGATACGCAGTATTTT. Amino acids: CASRGLTDTQYF.

This clonotype was found a few times. The rearrangement uses TRBV2 and TRBJ2-7, with TRBD2 as a possible D gene (6 bases). The germline gives CDR1 SNHLY, CDR2 FYNNEI. CDR3 length: 14 residues. Trimming shortened V by 4 bases and J by 2 bases, and 12 bases separated the two germline ends. CDR3 region: CASSVGGAAYEQYF. The CDR3 DNA reads TGTGCCAGCAGTGTCGGCGGGGCGGCCTACGAGCAGTACTTC.

This clonotype was recorded a few times. The rearrangement joins TRBV28 to TRBJ2-7; 10 bases map to TRBD2. Germline V gene data show CDR1 as MDHEN and CDR2 as SYDVKM. The CDR3 sequence is 15 residues long. The trim removed 0 bases at V and 4 bases at J, leaving 3 bases unmatched. Here the CDR3 reads CASSLWTSGLYEQYF. The DNA of the CDR3 is TGTGCCAGCAGTTTATGGACTAGCGGGCTTTACGAGCAGTACTTC.

In this sample, this clonotype turned up many times. V is TRBV7-2 and J is TRBJ1-5; 10 bases are a match to TRBD1. With 1 base clipped from V and 2 bases from J, the junction kept 5 bases outside the gene matches. The CDR3 runs to 17 residues. Germline values: CDR1 SGHTA, CDR2 FQGNSA. In DNA form, the CDR3 reads TGTGCCAGCAGCTTAGGACAGGGGGCCGAGGGCAATCAGCCCCAGCATTTT. This translates into CASSLGQGAEGNQPQHF.

The gene calls are TRBV20-1 and TRBJ2-3; 7 nucleotides line up with TRBD1. The CDR3 length is 14 residues. In germline, CDR1 is DFQATT, CDR2 SNEGSKA (reference sequence). V shed 4 bases and J 2 bases; nucleotides not matched to a gene: 6. CDR3 nucleotide sequence: TGCAGTGCTATCCAGGGGGTTAACACAGATACGCAGTATTTT. It specifies CSAIQGVNTDTQYF.

This clonotype came up a few times. The chain uses TRBV27 and TRBJ2-2; TRBD2 aligns across 9 bases. CDR1 is MNHEY, CDR2 SMNVEV, per germline (reference sequence). The CDR3 covers 15 residues. The junction had 7 bases not matched to a gene; V was cut back by 5 bases and J by 6 bases. The CDR3 nucleotides are TGTGCCAGCAGTCCGGCGGGAGGGCCATCCGGGGAGCTGTTTTTT. Protein: CASSPAGGPSGELFF.

This clonotype was found many times. The chain joins TRBV4-3 to TRBJ2-1; D call uncertain. Germline CDR1 LGHNA, CDR2 YSLEER. The length of the CDR3 is 15 residues. Trimming took off 0 bases at V and 4 bases at J, with 10 bases between the two ends. In DNA form, the CDR3 reads TGCGCCAGCAGCCAAGATCGAATAGTTTACAATGAGCAGTTCTTC. Its protein product is CASSQDRIVYNEQFF.

The chain employs TRBV5-1 and TRBJ2-3; 7 bases line up with TRBD1. The V gene's germline CDR1 is SGHRS and CDR2 YFSETQ. The J segment lost 4 bases and the V segment lost 0 bases, leaving 5 bases of the junction unmatched. The CDR3 covers 15 residues. Here the CDR3 reads CASSLVGQNSDTQYF. CDR3 sequence (DNA): TGCGCCAGCAGCTTGGTGGGACAGAACTCAGATACGCAGTATTTT.

As for this clonotype: Compared with germline, one end of the junction differs, possibly owing to a read error. Here the CDR3 reads CASSLDLSETRYF. The CDR3 DNA reads TGTGCTAGCAGCTTAGACCTATCAGAGACCCGGTACTTC. This sequence joins TRBV7-7 and TRBJ2-5; D remains unclear. CDR3 size: 13 residues. Germline V CDR1 and CDR2: SSHAT, FNYEAQ (reference sequence).

The chain employs TRBV4-1 and TRBJ2-5; 7 bases agree with TRBD1. Germline CDR1 and CDR2: MGHRA and YSYEKL. V shed 1 base and J 2 bases; nucleotides not matched to a gene: 4. CDR3 length equals 15 residues. As DNA, the CDR3 is TGCGCCAGCAGCCAAGTATACAGGGGACAAGAGACCCAGTACTTC. It specifies CASSQVYRGQETQYF.

This clonotype has just a few counts. The chain is built from TRBV2 and TRBJ2-2, with TRBD2 matching 7 bases. Germline loops: CDR1 SNHLY, CDR2 FYNNEI. With V trimmed by 2 bases and J by 5 bases, 8 bases remained unmatched. The CDR3 has 16 amino acids. CDR3 bases: TGTGCCAGCAGTGAATGGGGGGGAGAGAAGACCGGGGAGCTGTTTTTT. It codes for CASSEWGGEKTGELFF.

This clonotype was counted between two and nine times. The V and J genes are TRBV27 and TRBJ1-1, with TRBD1 as a possible D gene (6 bases). The V gene's germline CDR1 is MNHEY and CDR2 SMNVEV (reference sequence). V shed 4 bases and J shed 1 base, with 16 bases lying between them. This CDR3 spans 16 amino acids. CDR3 sequence: CASSSTLGGRNTEAFF. CDR3 DNA sequence: TGTGCCAGCAGTTCAACTCTAGGGGGACGGAACACTGAAGCTTTCTTT.